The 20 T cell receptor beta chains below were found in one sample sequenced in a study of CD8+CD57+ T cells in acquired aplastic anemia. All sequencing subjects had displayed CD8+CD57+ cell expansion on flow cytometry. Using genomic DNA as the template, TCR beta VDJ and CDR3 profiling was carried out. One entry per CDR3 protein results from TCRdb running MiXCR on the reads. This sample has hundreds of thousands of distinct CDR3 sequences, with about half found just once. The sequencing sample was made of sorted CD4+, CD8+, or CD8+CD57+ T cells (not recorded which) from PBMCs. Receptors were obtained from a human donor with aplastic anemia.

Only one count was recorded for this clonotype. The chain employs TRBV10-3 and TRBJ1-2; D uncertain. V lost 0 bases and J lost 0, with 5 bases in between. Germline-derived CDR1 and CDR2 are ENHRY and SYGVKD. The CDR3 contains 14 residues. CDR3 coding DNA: TGTGCCATCAGTGAGTCGAAGTCTAACTATGGCTACACCTTC. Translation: CAISESKSNYGYTF.

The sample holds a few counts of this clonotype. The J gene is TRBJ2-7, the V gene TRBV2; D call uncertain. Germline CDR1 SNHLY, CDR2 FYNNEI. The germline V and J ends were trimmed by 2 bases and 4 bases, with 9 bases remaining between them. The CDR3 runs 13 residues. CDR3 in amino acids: CASSELVLYEQYF. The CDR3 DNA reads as TGTGCCAGCAGTGAACTGGTTTTGTACGAGCAGTACTTC.

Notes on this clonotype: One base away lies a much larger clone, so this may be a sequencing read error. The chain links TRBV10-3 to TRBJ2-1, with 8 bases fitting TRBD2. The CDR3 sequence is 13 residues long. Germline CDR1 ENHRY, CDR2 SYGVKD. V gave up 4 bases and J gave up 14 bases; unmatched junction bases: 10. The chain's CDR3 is CAISGSAGEPEFF. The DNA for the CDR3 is TGTGCCATCAGTGGGTCAGCGGGGGAACCAGAGTTCTTC.

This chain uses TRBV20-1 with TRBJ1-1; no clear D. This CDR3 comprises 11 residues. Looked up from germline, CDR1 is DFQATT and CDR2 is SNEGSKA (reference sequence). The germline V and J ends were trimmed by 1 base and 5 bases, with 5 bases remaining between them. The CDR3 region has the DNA TGCAGTGCTAGAGGGTGGACTGAAGCTTTCTTT. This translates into CSARGWTEAFF.

This CDR3 is CATSSGSGETQYF. The CDR3 nucleotides read TGTGCCACCAGCAGTGGATCAGGAGAGACCCAGTACTTC. The chain uses TRBV15 and TRBJ2-5; D is ambiguous. Germline V gene lookup returns CDR1 LNHNV and CDR2 YYDKDF (reference sequence). The CDR3 extends over 13 amino acids. The V end lost 3 bases, the J end lost 4 bases, and 9 bases lay between the germline ends.

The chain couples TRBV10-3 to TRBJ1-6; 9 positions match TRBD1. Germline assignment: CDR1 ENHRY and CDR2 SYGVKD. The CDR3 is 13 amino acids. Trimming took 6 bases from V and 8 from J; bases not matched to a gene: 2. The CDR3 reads CAIRDRGYSPLHF. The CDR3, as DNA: TGTGCCATCAGGGACAGGGGCTATTCACCCCTCCACTTT.

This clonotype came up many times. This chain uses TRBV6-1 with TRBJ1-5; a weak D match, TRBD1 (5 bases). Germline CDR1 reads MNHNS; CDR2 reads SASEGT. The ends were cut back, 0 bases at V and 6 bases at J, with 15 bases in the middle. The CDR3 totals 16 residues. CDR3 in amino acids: CASSEASGGGGQPQHF. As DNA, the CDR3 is TGTGCCAGCAGTGAAGCGAGTGGGGGAGGCGGTCAGCCCCAGCATTTT.

The CDR3 reads CASSPWTGVNTEAFF. The CDR3 nucleotides read TGTGCCAGCAGCCCCTGGACAGGGGTGAACACTGAAGCTTTCTTT. This chain uses TRBV14 with TRBJ1-1, with 9 bases that match TRBD1. The CDR3 consists of 15 residues. V shed 4 bases and J 0 bases; nucleotides not matched to a gene: 3. Germline V gene sequence: CDR1 SGHDN, CDR2 FVKESK.

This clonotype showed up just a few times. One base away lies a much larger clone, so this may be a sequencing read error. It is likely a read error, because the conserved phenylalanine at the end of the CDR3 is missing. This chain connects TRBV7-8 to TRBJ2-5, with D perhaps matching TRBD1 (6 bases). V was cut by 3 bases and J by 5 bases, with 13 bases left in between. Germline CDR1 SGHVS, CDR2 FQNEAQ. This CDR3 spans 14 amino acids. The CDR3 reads CASSFGGGRETQYS. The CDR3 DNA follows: TGTGCCAGCAGCTTCGGTGGGGGCCGGGAGACCCAGTACTCC.

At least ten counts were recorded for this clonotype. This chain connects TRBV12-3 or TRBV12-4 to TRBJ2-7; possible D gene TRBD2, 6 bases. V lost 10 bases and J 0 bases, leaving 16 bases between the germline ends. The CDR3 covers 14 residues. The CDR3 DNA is TGTGCCACTTCGGGGGACGTCAGCTCCTACGAGCAGTACTTC. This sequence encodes CATSGDVSSYEQYF.

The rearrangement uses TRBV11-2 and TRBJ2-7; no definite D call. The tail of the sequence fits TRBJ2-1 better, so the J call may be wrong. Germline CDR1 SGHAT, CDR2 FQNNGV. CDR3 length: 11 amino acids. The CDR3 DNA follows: TGTGCCAGCATTTCGGGCAATGAGCAGTTCTTC. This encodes CASISGNEQFF.

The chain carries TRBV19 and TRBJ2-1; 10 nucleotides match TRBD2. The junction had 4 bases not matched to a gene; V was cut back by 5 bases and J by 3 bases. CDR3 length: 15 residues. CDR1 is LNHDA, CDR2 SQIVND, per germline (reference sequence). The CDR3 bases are TGTGCCAGTAGTCCCTCTAGCGGGGGCTACAATGAGCAGTTCTTC. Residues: CASSPSSGGYNEQFF.

The chain's CDR3 is CASSLGSARGGYEQYF. CDR3 sequence (DNA): TGTGCCAGCAGCTTAGGTTCAGCGCGGGGGGGCTACGAGCAGTACTTC. The chain carries TRBV7-9 and TRBJ2-7; 9 bases match TRBD2. CDR1 and CDR2 from the germline V gene are SEHNR and FQNEAQ (reference sequence). J gave up 3 bases and V 1 base, and 7 bases lay outside the gene matches. The CDR3 is 16 residues long.

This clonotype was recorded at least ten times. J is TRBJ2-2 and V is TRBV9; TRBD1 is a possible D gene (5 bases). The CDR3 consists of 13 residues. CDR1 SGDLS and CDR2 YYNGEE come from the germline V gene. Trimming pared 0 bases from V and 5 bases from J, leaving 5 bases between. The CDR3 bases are TGTGCCAGCAGCGTAGACAGGACCGGGGAGCTGTTTTTT. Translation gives CASSVDRTGELFF.

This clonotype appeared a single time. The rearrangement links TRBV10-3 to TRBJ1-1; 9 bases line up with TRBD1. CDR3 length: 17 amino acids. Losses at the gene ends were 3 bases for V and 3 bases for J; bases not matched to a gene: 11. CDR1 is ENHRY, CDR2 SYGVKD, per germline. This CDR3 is CAISENPGQGRYTEAFF. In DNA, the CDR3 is TGTGCCATCAGTGAAAACCCGGGACAGGGCCGATACACTGAAGCTTTCTTT.

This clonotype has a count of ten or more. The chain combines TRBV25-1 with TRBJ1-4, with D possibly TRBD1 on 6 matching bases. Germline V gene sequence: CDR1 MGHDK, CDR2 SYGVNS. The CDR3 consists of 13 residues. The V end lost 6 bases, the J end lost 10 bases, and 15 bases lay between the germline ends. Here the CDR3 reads CASRQGPDGKLFF. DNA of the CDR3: TGTGCCAGCAGACAGGGTCCCGATGGAAAACTGTTTTTT. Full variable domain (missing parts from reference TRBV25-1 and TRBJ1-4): EADIYQTPRYLVIGTGKKITLECSQTMGHDKMYWYQQDPGMELHLIHYSYGVNSTEKGDLSSESTVSRIRTEHFPLTLESARPSHTSQYLCASRQGPDGKLFFGSGTQLSVL.

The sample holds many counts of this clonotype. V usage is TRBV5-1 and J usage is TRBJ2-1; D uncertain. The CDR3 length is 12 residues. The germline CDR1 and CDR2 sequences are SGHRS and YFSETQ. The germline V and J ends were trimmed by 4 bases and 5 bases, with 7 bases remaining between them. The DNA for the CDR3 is TGCGCCAGCAGCGTGGATCACAATGAGCAGTTCTTC. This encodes CASSVDHNEQFF.

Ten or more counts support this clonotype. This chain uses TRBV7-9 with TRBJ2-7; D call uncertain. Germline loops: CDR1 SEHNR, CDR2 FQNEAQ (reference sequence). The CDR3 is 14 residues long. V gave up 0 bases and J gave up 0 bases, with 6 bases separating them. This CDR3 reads CASSLATSSYEQYF. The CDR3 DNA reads TGTGCCAGCAGCTTAGCGACGTCCTCCTACGAGCAGTACTTC.

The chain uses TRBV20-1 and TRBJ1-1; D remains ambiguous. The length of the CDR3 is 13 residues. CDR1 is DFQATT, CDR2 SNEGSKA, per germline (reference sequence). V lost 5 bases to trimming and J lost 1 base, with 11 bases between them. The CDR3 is CSADQEQNTEAFF. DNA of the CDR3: TGCAGTGCTGATCAGGAGCAGAACACTGAAGCTTTCTTT.

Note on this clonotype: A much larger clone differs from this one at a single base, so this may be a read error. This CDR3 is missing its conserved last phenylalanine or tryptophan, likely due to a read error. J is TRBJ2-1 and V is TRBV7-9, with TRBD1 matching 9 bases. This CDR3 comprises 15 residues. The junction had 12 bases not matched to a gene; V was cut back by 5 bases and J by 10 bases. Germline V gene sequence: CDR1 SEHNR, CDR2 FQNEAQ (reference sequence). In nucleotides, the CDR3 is TGTGCCAGCAGCCGCCGGGACAGGGCGCAGAAGGAGCAGTTCTCC. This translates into CASSRRDRAQKEQFS.